These 11 T cell receptor beta chains share one sample of origin, sequenced in a study of T cell repertoires in cytomegalovirus infection. TCRdb recomputed calls from the reads with MiXCR, one row per CDR3 protein. This repertoire shows about 260,000 distinct CDR3 sequences, roughly 13% found once; its top ten account for 7% to 9.5%. Sequenced material: PBMCs. These receptors were taken from a human donor in good health (CMV status not recorded). Some clones in this sample may be carry-over from other donors' samples.

This clonotype was counted many times. The rearrangement uses TRBV28 and TRBJ1-5; D unclear. This CDR3 has 15 residues. Germline-derived CDR1 and CDR2 are MDHEN and SYDVKM. V was clipped by 5 bases and J by 4 bases, with 15 bases between them. As DNA, the CDR3 is TGTGCCAGCAGTCTACCGGGATCACAAAATCAGCCCCAGCATTTT. It yields the protein CASSLPGSQNQPQHF.

The chain couples TRBV6-6 to TRBJ1-5, with 9 nucleotides matching TRBD1. Trimming at V came to 5 bases and at J to 5 bases, leaving 7 bases not matched to a gene. Per the germline V gene, CDR1 is MNHNY and CDR2 is SVGAGI (reference sequence). This CDR3 comprises 15 residues. CDR3 coding DNA: TGTGCCAGCAGTACCGGACAGGGGATGGATCAGCCCCAGCATTTT. This translates into CASSTGQGMDQPQHF.

This clonotype was counted ten times or more. The rearrangement uses TRBV4-2 and TRBJ1-1; TRBD1 agrees at 10 bases. The V and J ends lost 5 bases and 3 bases, in that order; junction bases with no gene match: 3. The CDR3 contains 14 residues. Germline V gene data show CDR1 as LGHNA and CDR2 as YNFKEQ. CDR3 DNA: TGTGCCAGCAGCTACGGACAGGGGGACACTGAAGCTTTCTTT. Protein product: CASSYGQGDTEAFF.

CDR3 region: CASSTGASVEKLFF. In DNA form, the CDR3 reads TGTGCCAGCAGTACGGGGGCGTCCGTTGAAAAACTGTTTTTT. The chain carries TRBV6-2 or TRBV6-3 and TRBJ1-4; the D gene is possibly TRBD1 (6 bases). The V end was cut by 5 bases, the J end by 7 bases, with 14 bases between. Germline CDR1 reads MNHEY; CDR2 reads SVGEGT. There are 14 residues in the CDR3.

This clonotype was seen at least ten times. The chain uses TRBV5-4 and TRBJ2-7; a weak D match, TRBD1 (6 bases). Germline assignment: CDR1 SGHNT and CDR2 YYREEE (reference sequence). V was clipped by 1 base and J by 8 bases, with 22 bases between them. CDR3 length: 16 amino acids. The CDR3 here is CASSLHVPGAVPQQYF. In DNA form, the CDR3 reads TGTGCCAGCAGCTTGCATGTCCCAGGGGCAGTACCACAGCAGTACTTC.

This clonotype was picked up a small number of times. The gene calls are TRBV12-3 or TRBV12-4 and TRBJ1-1, with 8 bases aligning to TRBD1. The CDR3 is 11 amino acids. V trimming: 5 bases; J trimming: 10 bases; junction bases outside the gene matches: 3. This chain's CDR3 is CASSIRGRAFF. The CDR3 DNA reads TGTGCCAGCAGTATCAGGGGGCGAGCTTTCTTT.

This clonotype was found many times. This chain uses TRBV28 with TRBJ1-3, with a tentative D call TRBD1 (5 bases). The germline gives CDR1 MDHEN, CDR2 SYDVKM. V lost 6 bases to trimming and J lost 3 bases, with 12 bases between them. The CDR3 covers 14 residues. The CDR3 DNA is TGTGCCAGCAGCCTCCCAGGGAATGGAAACACCATATATTTT. Its translation: CASSLPGNGNTIYF.

This clonotype showed up just a few times. The chain recombines TRBV29-1 with TRBJ1-2; no definite D call. The CDR3 contains 12 residues. With 1 base removed from V and 0 bases from J, the gap between germline ends came to 3 bases. The germline gives CDR1 SQVTM, CDR2 ANQGSEA. This chain's CDR3 is CSVEAANYGYTF. CDR3 sequence (DNA): TGCAGCGTTGAAGCGGCTAACTATGGCTACACCTTC.

This clonotype was seen a few times. The rearrangement joins TRBV29-1 to TRBJ1-1; 8 positions match TRBD1. The CDR3 consists of 13 residues. V shed 6 bases, J shed 0 bases, and the junction held 3 bases outside the gene matches. Germline assignment: CDR1 SQVTM and CDR2 ANQGSEA. This chain's CDR3 is CSVRDRMNTEAFF. The DNA of the CDR3 is TGCAGCGTCCGGGACAGGATGAACACTGAAGCTTTCTTT.

This clonotype was detected many times. The V gene is TRBV7-6, the J gene TRBJ2-1; D is unresolved. The CDR3 consists of 14 residues. Germline CDR1 reads SGHVS; CDR2 reads FNYEAQ. Trimming removed 2 bases at V and 0 bases at J, with 5 bases between. Here the CDR3 reads CASSLFPSYNEQFF. The CDR3 DNA sequence: TGTGCCAGCAGCTTATTTCCCTCCTACAATGAGCAGTTCTTC.

The gene calls are TRBV29-1 and TRBJ2-5; D unclear. The CDR3 has 14 residues. Trimming cost V 0 bases and J 7 bases, with 15 bases left between them. Germline V gives CDR1 SQVTM, CDR2 ANQGSEA. DNA of the CDR3: TGCAGCGTTGAAGATGGGGTGGGGATTAGGACCCAGTACTTC. This gives the protein CSVEDGVGIRTQYF.